The next 3 T cell receptor beta chains were all read from a single sample in a study of T cell repertoires in ileal Crohn's disease (dated by TCRdb to the late 2010s). Libraries came from the immunoSEQ multiplex PCR assay. TCRdb holds this immuneACCESS table with in-frame rearrangements only. Some clones are missing; in checked studies, unresolved V genes explain under half, and the rest has no known cause. The sample yields about 16,000 clones; approximately 86% were counted once. About 6% of the sample is in the top ten clones. The sample comprised ileal tissue. Source of these receptors: an adult with Crohn's disease.

The chain has TRBV11-2 and TRBJ1-3, with a possible D match to TRBD1 (5 bases). The V gene lost 8 bases and the J gene lost 0 bases, with 11 bases spanning the gap. Germline values: CDR1 SGHAT, CDR2 FQNNGV. The CDR3 spans 14 residues. CDR3 loop: CASRAGNSGNTIYF. CDR3 DNA sequence: TGTGCCAGCCGCGCAGGGAACTCTGGAAACACCATATATTTT.

V gene TRBV7-2 combines with J gene TRBJ2-7; TRBD2 agrees at 14 bases. J was trimmed by 10 bases and V by 0 bases; bases with no gene match: 5. In germline, CDR1 is SGHTA, CDR2 FQGNSA. The CDR3 runs to 15 residues. The DNA for the CDR3 is TGTGCCAGCAGCTTAGCTGGGACTAGCGGGAGAGTTCAGTACTTC. Protein sequence: CASSLAGTSGRVQYF.

This chain connects TRBV2 to TRBJ1-5, with D possibly matching TRBD1 (5 bases). Germline-derived CDR1 and CDR2 are SNHLY and FYNNEI. This CDR3 has 14 residues. V lost 6 bases to trimming and J lost 4 bases, with 13 bases between them. The CDR3 spells CASSLDSGNQPQHF. CDR3 in DNA: TGTGCCAGCAGCCTCGACAGCGGGAATCAGCCCCAGCATTTT.